Below, 7 T cell receptor beta chains from the same sample are listed, as sequenced in a study of regulatory T cells in long-lasting Graves disease. Time point noted: newly diagnosed GD, antithyroid drugs for less than 3 months. RNA from PBMCs was the source of the TCR library. HTBI primers from iRepertoire and Arm-PCR of CDR3 regions yielded the TCR beta libraries. MiXCR, applied by TCRdb to the multiplex PCR reads, yields one record per CDR3 protein. Of almost 450,000 distinct CDR3 sequences listed, about 15% are singletons. Separately, the same data were catalogued under a study of T cells in Graves' hyperthyroidism and ophthalmopathy.

Sequences were derived from peripheral blood mononuclear cells (PBMCs), sampled at new diagnosis, from a patient treated with antithyroid drugs. These receptors originate from a woman aged 25 to 39 with Graves disease.

The sample holds many counts of this clonotype. The chain couples TRBV30 to TRBJ2-2; 8 bases align to TRBD1. Germline V CDR1 and CDR2: GTSNPN, SVGIG (reference sequence). Trimming at V came to 4 bases and at J to 6 bases, leaving 7 bases not matched to a gene. This CDR3 spans 14 amino acids. Here the CDR3 DNA reads TGTGCCTGGACCACCTTACAGGGGGCCGGGGAGCTGTTTTTT. Residues: CAWTTLQGAGELFF.

The chain has TRBV5-1 and TRBJ2-5, with a tentative D call TRBD1 (6 bases). CDR3 size: 12 residues. Germline CDR1 reads SGHRS; CDR2 reads YFSETQ. V lost 3 bases and J lost 7, with 10 bases in between. The CDR3 DNA is TGCGCCAGCAGCTCGGAAGGGGGGACCCAGTACTTC. Protein: CASSSEGGTQYF.

This clonotype was found many times. The gene calls are TRBV9 and TRBJ2-3; D perhaps matches TRBD2 (6 bases). The J call may be in error: the DNA end matches TRBJ2-7 better. The CDR3 runs 16 residues. Germline values: CDR1 SGDLS, CDR2 YYNGEE. DNA of the CDR3: TGTGCCAGCAGCCTCGACCCCTTTGCGGGGAGCGGGGAGCAGTACTTC. Its protein is CASSLDPFAGSGEQYF.

This clonotype was seen many times. This chain links TRBV7-2 with TRBJ1-4, with D perhaps matching TRBD1 (5 bases). Trimming cost V 5 bases and J 7 bases, with 17 bases left between them. Looked up from germline, CDR1 is SGHTA and CDR2 is FQGNSA. The CDR3 extends over 15 amino acids. This CDR3 is CASSPSRGDVEKLFF. In DNA, the CDR3 is TGTGCCAGCAGCCCGTCACGGGGGGATGTTGAAAAACTGTTTTTT.

This clonotype was seen many times. Here the CDR3 reads CASSRRGDSNQPQHF. CDR3 nucleotide sequence: TGCGCCAGCAGTCGACGGGGGGATAGCAATCAGCCCCAGCATTTT. The gene calls are TRBV10-2 and TRBJ1-5; weak D call: TRBD1 (5 bases). V was cut by 5 bases and J by 0 bases, with 11 bases left in between. Germline CDR1 WSHSY, CDR2 SAAADI. This CDR3 is 15 amino acids long.

This clonotype has more than one count but fewer than ten. CDR3 nucleotide sequence: TGTGCCACCAGCAGAGGACTAGCGGGAAGAGTCTCCTACAATGAGCAGTTCTTC. Translation: CATSRGLAGRVSYNEQFF. The chain recombines TRBV15 with TRBJ2-1; 11 bases agree with TRBD2. CDR1 and CDR2 (germline): LNHNV, YYDKDF (reference sequence). The CDR3 runs to 18 residues. The V gene end was trimmed by 1 base and the J gene end by 0 bases; junction bases not matched to a gene: 5.

CDR3 amino acids: CASTDTTGGGYEQYF. CDR3 DNA sequence: TGTGCCAGCACGGATACGACAGGGGGTGGTTACGAGCAGTACTTC. This chain uses TRBV28 with TRBJ2-7; TRBD1 matches 9 bases. Trimming took 7 bases from V and 4 from J; bases not matched to a gene: 11. CDR3 length: 15 residues. CDR1 is MDHEN and CDR2 is SYDVKM in the germline V gene.